This T cell receptor (beta chain) is from a study of T cell changes during pregnancy in multiple sclerosis (dated by TCRdb to the late 2010s). For context, the study as a whole: The study looked at changes in the T cell repertoire across pregnancy in women with multiple sclerosis.

Note on this clone: The antigen it recognizes is unknown. No much larger clonotype is one base removed from it; base qualities were not supplied.

From a lookup of the germline V gene, CDR1 and CDR2 are LGHNA and YNFKEQ. Trimming at the junction amounts to 0 bases on V and 3 bases on J, and the germline ends lie 8 bases apart. Inclusive of the bounding cysteine and phenylalanine, the CDR3 is 14 residues long. Solely the CDR3 DNA is kept, with 42 bases framed from the first base. Preparation of the library involved the immunoSEQ multiplex PCR assay. Imported from immuneACCESS, the table was reduced by TCRdb to in-frame sequences with V and J called. These copies leave out some clones; in studies compared against another copy, an unresolved V gene accounts for under half, and the cause of the remainder is not known. The sample yields roughly 93,000 clones; 75% to 95% were counted once. The ten most abundant clones make up 1.5% to 2% of the sample.

Material: peripheral blood, obtained in the first trimester of pregnancy. Recombination connected TRBV4-2 to TRBJ1-2; no confident D gene assignment can be made. The sequence came from a female donor in good health, enrolled as a control in a pregnancy study. The CDR3: CASSQDAGDYGYTF. The sequence in DNA is TGTGCCAGCAGCCAAGACGCAGGCGACTATGGCTACACCTTC.